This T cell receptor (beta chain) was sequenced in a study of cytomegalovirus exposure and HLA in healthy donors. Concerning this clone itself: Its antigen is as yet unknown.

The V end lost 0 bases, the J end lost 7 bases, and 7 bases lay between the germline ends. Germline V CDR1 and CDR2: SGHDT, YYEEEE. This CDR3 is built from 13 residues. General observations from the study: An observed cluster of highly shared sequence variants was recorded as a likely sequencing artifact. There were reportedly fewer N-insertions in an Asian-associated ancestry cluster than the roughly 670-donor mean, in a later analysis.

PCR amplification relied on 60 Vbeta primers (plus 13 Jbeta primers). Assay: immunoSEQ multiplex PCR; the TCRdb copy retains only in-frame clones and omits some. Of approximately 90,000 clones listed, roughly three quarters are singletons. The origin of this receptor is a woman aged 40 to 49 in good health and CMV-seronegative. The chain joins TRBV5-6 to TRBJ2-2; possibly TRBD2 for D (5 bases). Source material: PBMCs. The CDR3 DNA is TGTGCCAGCAGCTTGGTTGGAGGCGGGGAGCTGTTTTTT. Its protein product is CASSLVGGGELFF.